This T cell receptor (beta chain) was sequenced during a study of T cell responses to AZD1222 COVID-19 vaccine. Findings of the study overall: At 160-218 and 743-854, vaccine-associated CD4 TCRs were dominant, and they spanned spike.

Measured with immunoSEQ multiplex PCR; TCRdb has only the in-frame clones, and not every one. This table holds approximately 180,000 clones, roughly 89% found once. Note on this clone: Antigen unknown.

The sample in question was peripheral blood, obtained on day 0 of AZD1222 vaccination. The TCR comes from an adult in good health.

The CDR3 DNA reads TGTGCCAGCAGCCCGAGTTCGGCGGACCTCCTTTACAATGAGCAGTTCTTC. Its translation: CASSPSSADLLYNEQFF. J is TRBJ2-1 and V is TRBV5-5; no firm D call. The CDR3 contains 17 residues. With 4 bases removed from V and 4 bases from J, the gap between germline ends came to 21 bases. Germline assignment: CDR1 SGHKS and CDR2 YYEKEE (reference sequence).